Presented here are 18 T cell receptor beta chains from one specimen sequenced in a study of sequential checkpoint blockade in melanoma. Documented treatment: randomized to nivolumab then ipilimumab (arm A) or the reverse (arm B). Only in-frame clones appear in the TCRdb table, and some are missing; sequencing was by immunoSEQ multiplex PCR. The data contain about 18,000 clones, 26% of them singletons. Specimen: tumor tissue (inferred from file names), collected from a patient given nivolumab and ipilimumab in sequence. The receptors were gathered from a human donor with melanoma.

Notes on this clone: Germline and junction disagree at one end, which may indicate a read error. This chain links TRBV30 with TRBJ2-7, with 9 positions matching TRBD2. CDR1 GTSNPN and CDR2 SVGIG come from the germline V gene (reference sequence). The CDR3 length is 15 residues. CDR3: CAGMYSGRGSSEQYF. CDR3 bases: TGTGCCGGAATGTATAGCGGGAGAGGATCCTCCGAGCAGTACTTC.

This clone has a handful of counts. The V call is TRBV11-3, the J call TRBJ2-7, with TRBD1 matching 8 bases. Germline V gene data show CDR1 as SGHNT and CDR2 as YENEEA. V shed 4 bases and J 5 bases; nucleotides not matched to a gene: 16. The CDR3 has 17 amino acids. The CDR3 sequence: CASSSSGTGYKGDEQYF. As DNA, the CDR3 is TGTGCCAGCAGCTCCTCCGGGACAGGCTACAAGGGCGACGAGCAGTACTTC.

This chain joins TRBV6-8 and TRBJ2-2; D gene uncertain. Germline V gene lookup returns CDR1 MNHGY and CDR2 SAAAGT. V was shortened by 5 bases and J by 0 bases, with 7 bases between the two germline ends. CDR3 length equals 14 residues. The CDR3 DNA is TGTGCCAGCAGTGACCGCCCGAACACCGGGGAGCTGTTTTTT. Residues: CASSDRPNTGELFF.

V usage is TRBV14 and J usage is TRBJ1-2; D not certain. There are 13 residues in the CDR3. Germline CDR1 reads SGHDN; CDR2 reads FVKESK. The V end lost 0 bases, the J end lost 4 bases, and 6 bases lay between the germline ends. CDR3 DNA: TGTGCCAGCAGCCAAGACCCGTTCTATGGCTACACCTTC. This translates into CASSQDPFYGYTF.

This chain connects TRBV5-1 to TRBJ1-1; TRBD1 is a possible D gene (5 bases). V lost 4 bases and J 4 bases, leaving 14 bases between the germline ends. There are 14 residues in the CDR3. The germline CDR1 and CDR2 sequences are SGHRS and YFSETQ. In nucleotides, the CDR3 is TGCGCCAGCAGCCCCGGGGGTATCGGCACTGAAGCTTTCTTT. Encoded protein: CASSPGGIGTEAFF.

This clone was seen a few times. The V call is TRBV11-3, the J call TRBJ1-1; the match to TRBD1 covers 7 bases. Per germline, CDR1 SGHNT and CDR2 YENEEA. V gave up 5 bases and J gave up 10 bases; unmatched junction bases: 13. There are 14 residues in the CDR3. The CDR3 reads CASSPRGTEGRAFF. As DNA, the CDR3 is TGTGCCAGCAGCCCTCGAGGGACAGAAGGTAGAGCTTTCTTT.

This chain uses TRBV1 with TRBJ2-2. TRBV1 is a pseudogene locus. The CDR3 runs to 12 residues. This chain's CDR3 is CASSQVGGELFF. The CDR3 bases are TGCGCCAGCAGCCAAGTAGGCGGGGAGCTGTTTTTT.

The V and J genes are TRBV9 and TRBJ2-1; 8 bases map to TRBD1. The V and J ends lost 5 bases and 2 bases, in that order; junction bases with no gene match: 3. This CDR3 is built from 14 residues. In germline, CDR1 is SGDLS, CDR2 YYNGEE. CDR3 bases: TGTGCCAGCAGTGGACAGGGAGCCTACAATGAGCAGTTCTTC. Translated, it gives CASSGQGAYNEQFF.

This clone is medium-sized. The gene calls are TRBV29-1 and TRBJ2-1; D not certain. This CDR3 has 15 amino acids. Trimming removed 2 bases at V and 4 bases at J, with 15 bases between. Per germline, CDR1 SQVTM and CDR2 ANQGSEA. CDR3 region: CSVEKSTKIYNEQFF. Here the CDR3 DNA reads TGCAGCGTTGAAAAATCGACCAAGATATACAATGAGCAGTTCTTC.

The chain has TRBV5-1 and TRBJ2-2; the D gene is possibly TRBD1 (7 bases). Germline V gene sequence: CDR1 SGHRS, CDR2 YFSETQ. Trimming took 7 bases from V and 4 from J, leaving 20 bases between them. The CDR3 loop spans 16 amino acids. Here the CDR3 reads CASRPAGQPVTGELFF. The CDR3 region has the DNA TGCGCCAGCCGCCCGGCGGGACAGCCAGTCACCGGGGAGCTGTTTTTT.

This clone came up many times. The rearrangement joins TRBV11-3 to TRBJ2-5, with 9 bases matching TRBD1. The V gene end was trimmed by 4 bases and the J gene end by 5 bases; junction bases not matched to a gene: 8. CDR3 length: 15 amino acids. Per the germline V gene, CDR1 is SGHNT and CDR2 is YENEEA. The CDR3 bases are TGTGCCAGCAGCTCCGCGGGGACAGGGAGGGAGACCCAGTACTTC. This encodes CASSSAGTGRETQYF.

This clone was counted a few times. The chain has TRBV18 and TRBJ1-5; D remains ambiguous. The ends were cut back, 1 base at V and 5 bases at J, with 9 bases in the middle. Germline V lookup: CDR1 KGHSH, CDR2 LQKENI. The length of the CDR3 is 14 residues. In DNA, the CDR3 is TGTGCCAGCTCACCACAAAGGTCCGATCAGCCCCAGCATTTT. Protein product: CASSPQRSDQPQHF.

This clone has just a few counts. The CDR3 DNA reads as TGTGCCTGGAGTGTAGGGGTCGGCTACACCTTC. It translates to CAWSVGVGYTF. The J gene is TRBJ1-2, the V gene TRBV30; TRBD1 might be the D (5 bases). Germline lookup yields CDR1 GTSNPN and CDR2 SVGIG (reference sequence). Trimming left V 0 bases short and J 8 bases short, with 7 bases between. This CDR3 comprises 11 residues.

This clone was seen a handful of times. This rearrangement joins TRBV11-3 to TRBJ2-6, with 7 positions matching TRBD1. V dropped 4 bases and J dropped 0; count of bases not matched to a gene: 3. Germline CDR1 SGHNT, CDR2 YENEEA. The CDR3 covers 16 residues. CDR3 in DNA: TGTGCCAGCAGCTCCGGGACAGCCTCTGGGGCCAACGTCCTGACTTTC. This sequence encodes CASSSGTASGANVLTF.

Worth noting for this clone: At one boundary the junction diverges from the germline segment, which might be a read error. This chain uses TRBV2 with TRBJ1-2; 10 bases align to TRBD1. Per germline, CDR1 SNHLY and CDR2 FYNNEI. This CDR3 has 14 amino acids. The CDR3 is CASREGTGDVGYTF. CDR3 DNA: TGTGCCAGCAGAGAAGGGACAGGGGACGTCGGCTACACCTTC.

This clone occurred many times. V is TRBV11-3 and J is TRBJ1-1; 7 positions agree with TRBD1. Germline V gene lookup returns CDR1 SGHNT and CDR2 YENEEA. Trimming cost V 5 bases and J 11 bases; bases outside gene matches: 14. The CDR3 extends over 14 amino acids. This CDR3 is CASSQEMWGQPAFF. CDR3 nucleotide sequence: TGTGCCAGCAGCCAGGAAATGTGGGGACAGCCGGCTTTCTTT.

The genes are TRBV5-1 and TRBJ2-3, with TRBD2 matching 9 bases. The germline V gene has CDR1 SGHRS and CDR2 YFSETQ. V lost 1 base to trimming and J lost 0 bases; unmatched junction nucleotides: 3. This CDR3 comprises 16 residues. The CDR3 is CASSLPSGTSTDTQYF. CDR3 nucleotide sequence: TGCGCCAGCAGCTTGCCTAGCGGGACTAGCACAGATACGCAGTATTTT.

This clone was counted between two and nine times. The chain recombines TRBV6-8 with TRBJ1-2; D call uncertain. V gave up 3 bases and J gave up 4 bases, with 12 bases separating them. Germline CDR1 and CDR2: MNHGY and SAAAGT. CDR3 length equals 14 residues. The CDR3 DNA follows: TGTGCCAGCAGTTATGGCAGGAAGATCTATGGCTACACCTTC. It is translated as CASSYGRKIYGYTF.